This T cell receptor beta chain appears in the sequencing data of a study of blood T cell repertoires in COVID-19. Study at large: The samples span acute and convalescent COVID-19 from the United States, Italy and Spain.

This clone was seen only a few times. The CDR3 consists of 16 residues. V was cut by 5 bases and J by 1 base, with 17 bases left in between. CDR1 SEHNR and CDR2 FQNEAQ come from the germline V gene (reference sequence). The Seattle patients, enrolled during active infection, were followed longitudinally. Original processing notes: Amplified reference gene primers provided the basis for estimating nucleated cell counts. Sequenced by immunoSEQ multiplex PCR; TCRdb stores in-frame clones only, minus some. That table is the source of V, J and clone size, and D and trimming were worked out from the DNA. The data contain hundreds of thousands of clones, about 89% of them singletons.

This chain connects TRBV7-9 to TRBJ1-2; no reliable D call. The sample comprised peripheral blood. The TCR originated in a woman aged 30 to 39 with COVID-19, enrolled during active disease. The CDR3 loop reads CASSSSSRIFNYGYTF. In DNA, the CDR3 is TGTGCCAGCAGCAGTAGCAGTCGGATTTTTAACTATGGCTACACCTTC.